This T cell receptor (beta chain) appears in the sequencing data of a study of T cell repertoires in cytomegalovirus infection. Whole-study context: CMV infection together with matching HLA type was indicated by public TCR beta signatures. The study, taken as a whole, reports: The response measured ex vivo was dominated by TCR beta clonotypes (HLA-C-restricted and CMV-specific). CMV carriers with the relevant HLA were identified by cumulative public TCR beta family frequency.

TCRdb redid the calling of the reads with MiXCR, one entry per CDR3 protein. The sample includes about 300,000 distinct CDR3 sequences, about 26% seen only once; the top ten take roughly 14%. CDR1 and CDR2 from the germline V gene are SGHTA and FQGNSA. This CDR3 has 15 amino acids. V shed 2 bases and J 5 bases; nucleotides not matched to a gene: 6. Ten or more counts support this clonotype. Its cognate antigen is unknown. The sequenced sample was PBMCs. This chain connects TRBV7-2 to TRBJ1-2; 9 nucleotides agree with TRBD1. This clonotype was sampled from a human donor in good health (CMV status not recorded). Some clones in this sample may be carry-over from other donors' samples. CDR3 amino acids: CASSLKWTGEYGYTF. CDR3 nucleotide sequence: TGTGCCAGCAGCTTAAAGTGGACAGGGGAGTATGGCTACACCTTC.